These T cell receptor beta chains were read from a single sample in a study of ipilimumab plus nivolumab after autologous stem cell transplantation. Clones were sequenced by immunoSEQ multiplex PCR, and TCRdb holds only the in-frame ones, with some missing. The data show about 40,000 clones, about 91% seen once. Sequencing was performed on PBMCs, taken in a trial of ipilimumab plus nivolumab as post-transplant consolidation. The receptors originated from a male donor with multiple myeloma. Each CDR3 is given with its conserved first and last residue. D genes are given only for firm matches. Clone size is not always given. Where it is, it says once, few, many or a class for expanded clones.

j_call d_call cdr3_length v_call clone_size cdr3_aa cdr3_nt
TRBJ2-3 TRBD2 15 TRBV19 NA CASRGLAISTDTQYF TGTGCCAGTAGAGGACTAGCGATTAGCACAGATACGCAGTATTTT
TRBJ2-1 TRBD1 15 TRBV27 NA CASRPPGQGYNEQFF TGTGCCAGCAGACCACCGGGACAGGGGTACAATGAGCAGTTCTTC
TRBJ2-1 NA 18 TRBV19 NA CASSYPNDQAVSYNEQFF TGTGCCAGTAGTTACCCAAACGACCAGGCCGTCTCCTACAATGAGCAGTTCTTC
TRBJ1-1 TRBD1 14 TRBV10-3 NA CATQTGQGYTEAFF TGTGCCACGCAGACGGGACAGGGTTATACTGAAGCTTTCTTT
TRBJ2-7 NA 14 TRBV30 NA CAWTKGRAGIEQYF TGTGCCTGGACCAAGGGCAGGGCCGGCATCGAGCAGTACTTC
TRBJ2-5 NA 14 TRBV6-5 once CARPKGGPCETQYF TGTGCCAGGCCAAAGGGGGGACCTTGTGAGACCCAGTACTTC
TRBJ1-1 NA 14 TRBV27 NA CASSYGPMNTEAFF TGTGCCAGCAGTTACGGACCGATGAACACTGAAGCTTTCTTT
TRBJ2-7 NA 16 TRBV4-2 once CASSQAGATGSYEQYF TGTGCCAGCAGCCAAGCGGGGGCGACAGGGAGCTACGAGCAGTACTTC
TRBJ2-3 NA 13 TRBV27 NA CASSSARGDTQYF TGTGCCAGCAGTTCGGCCAGGGGAGATACGCAGTATTTT
TRBJ2-3 TRBD2 17 TRBV2 NA CASTGTSGRGRTDTQYF TGTGCCAGCACTGGGACTAGCGGGAGAGGTAGGACAGATACGCAGTATTTT
TRBJ2-3 NA 13 TRBV15 NA CATSREGRDTQYF TGTGCCACCAGCAGAGAGGGGAGGGATACGCAGTATTTT
TRBJ1-5 TRBD1 14 TRBV7-9 NA CASSPTGGHQPQHF TGTGCCAGCAGCCCTACAGGGGGCCATCAGCCCCAGCATTTT
TRBJ1-1 NA 16 TRBV27 NA CASSLKTGEGNTEAFF TGTGCCAGCAGTTTAAAAACCGGGGAGGGAAACACTGAAGCTTTCTTT
TRBJ2-3 NA 16 TRBV4-1 NA CASSQDSSLSTDTQYF TGCGCCAGCAGCCAAGATTCGTCTCTCTCCACAGATACGCAGTATTTT
TRBJ1-3 TRBD1 13 TRBV27 NA CATRTGTGNTIYF TGTGCCACCCGGACAGGCACAGGAAACACCATATATTTT
TRBJ2-1 NA 13 TRBV19 NA CASSIVTSSEQFF TGTGCCAGTAGTATAGTCACTAGCAGTGAGCAGTTCTTC
TRBJ1-1 TRBD1 15 TRBV6-5 NA CASNSLGQTNTEAFF TGTGCCAGCAATTCTCTGGGACAGACGAACACTGAAGCTTTCTTT
TRBJ2-3 TRBD2 15 TRBV28 NA CASSPTSGSSDTQYF TGTGCCAGCAGCCCGACTAGCGGGAGTTCAGATACGCAGTATTTT
TRBJ2-7 NA 15 TRBV7-8 once CASSLHHLRSYEQYF TGTGCCAGCAGCTTGCACCACCTCCGCTCCTACGAGCAGTACTTC
TRBJ2-1 NA 16 TRBV5-1 NA CASSRSSASSYNEQFF TGCGCCAGCAGCCGCTCTAGCGCAAGCTCCTACAATGAGCAGTTCTTC
TRBJ1-1 NA 13 TRBV6-5 once CASSYSRGTEAFF TGTGCCAGCAGTTACTCCAGGGGAACTGAAGCTTTCTTT
TRBJ2-1 NA 15 TRBV18 NA CASSSQSLSGNEQFF TGTGCCAGCTCATCACAGTCTCTAAGTGGCAATGAGCAGTTCTTC
TRBJ2-2 TRBD2 15 TRBV11-3 NA CASSLFGGETGELFF TGTGCCAGCAGCCTCTTTGGGGGGGAAACCGGGGAGCTGTTTTTT
TRBJ1-2 NA 13 TRBV11-1 NA CASSGLINYGYTF TGTGCCAGCAGCGGACTGATTAACTATGGCTACACCTTC
TRBJ1-1 NA 12 TRBV15 NA CATRQGGGEAFF TGTGCCACCAGACAGGGTGGGGGTGAAGCTTTCTTT
TRBJ2-3 TRBD2 16 TRBV5-1 NA CASSLVAGVSTDTQYF TGCGCCAGCAGCTTGGTAGCGGGAGTTAGCACAGATACGCAGTATTTT
TRBJ2-7 TRBD2 14 TRBV27 NA CASSLLTSGIEQYF TGTGCCAGCAGTTTATTGACTAGCGGGATCGAGCAGTACTTC
TRBJ1-6 NA 13 TRBV4-3 NA CASSQRTETPLHF TGCGCCAGCAGCCAGCGGACAGAAACACCCCTCCACTTT
TRBJ1-1 NA 12 TRBV29-1 NA CSAGLKNTEAFF TGCAGCGCGGGACTGAAGAACACTGAAGCTTTCTTT
TRBJ2-5 NA 13 TRBV15 NA CATTLPGEETQYF TGTGCCACCACACTTCCGGGCGAAGAGACCCAGTACTTC
TRBJ1-4 NA 16 TRBV27 NA CASSLSRGATNEKLFF TGTGCCAGCAGTTTATCGCGGGGGGCAACTAATGAAAAACTGTTTTTT
TRBJ2-3 TRBD2 15 TRBV6-4 NA CASSPQAGGTDTQYF TGTGCCAGCAGTCCGCAAGCGGGAGGCACAGATACGCAGTATTTT
TRBJ2-6 NA 15 TRBV5-1 NA CASSEQGSGANVLTF TGCGCCAGCAGCGAACAGGGATCTGGGGCCAACGTCCTGACTTTC
TRBJ2-3 TRBD2 13 TRBV10-3 NA CAIGLAGTDTQYF TGTGCCATCGGACTAGCGGGCACAGATACGCAGTATTTT
TRBJ1-4 TRBD1 16 TRBV7-6 NA CASSPLSGTEASAMFF TGTGCCAGCAGCCCATTATCCGGGACAGAGGCCTCAGCGATGTTTTTT
TRBJ2-7 NA 11 TRBV7-3 few CASSLTRRQYF TGTGCCAGCAGCTTGACTAGGCGGCAGTACTTC
TRBJ2-7 TRBD1 14 TRBV28 once CASRVYRGTYEQYF TGTGCCAGCAGGGTCTACAGGGGAACCTACGAGCAGTACTTC
TRBJ2-1 NA 16 TRBV21-1 NA CASSNGGREADNEQFF TGTGCCAGCAGCAACGGCGGGAGGGAGGCCGACAATGAGCAGTTCTTC
TRBJ2-5 NA 12 TRBV30 NA CAWSPGRETQYF TGTGCCTGGAGTCCGGGGCGAGAGACCCAGTACTTC
TRBJ1-4 NA 15 TRBV7-2 NA CASSLNGAGVEKLFF TGTGCCAGCAGCTTAAACGGGGCAGGGGTAGAAAAACTGTTTTTT
TRBJ1-5 NA 15 TRBV5-1 NA CASSLDRGSNQPQHF TGCGCCAGCAGCTTGGATCGGGGAAGCAATCAGCCCCAGCATTTT
TRBJ2-5 TRBD2 18 TRBV2 NA CASSPSMLAGGRRETQYF TGTGCCAGCAGTCCCTCAATGCTAGCGGGGGGCCGACGGGAGACCCAGTACTTC
TRBJ2-1 TRBD2 17 TRBV2 NA CASSVASGRRSYNEQFF TGTGCCAGCAGTGTCGCTAGCGGGAGGAGGTCCTACAATGAGCAGTTCTTC
TRBJ2-1 TRBD2 15 TRBV11-2 NA CASRDGGAWKNEQFF TGTGCCAGCAGAGACGGGGGGGCCTGGAAAAATGAGCAGTTCTTC
TRBJ2-7 NA 14 TRBV10-2 NA CASSEGGVSPEQYF TGCGCCAGCAGTGAGGGCGGGGTCAGTCCGGAGCAGTACTTC
TRBJ1-4 TRBD1 14 TRBV15 NA CATSVDRANEKLFF TGTGCCACCAGCGTCGACAGGGCTAATGAAAAACTGTTTTTT
TRBJ2-2 NA 16 TRBV18 once CASSPGLADYTGELFF TGTGCCAGCTCCCCCGGCTTGGCAGATTACACCGGGGAGCTGTTTTTT
TRBJ1-5 NA 14 TRBV4-3 NA CASSQVGSNQPQHF TGCGCCAGCAGCCAAGTCGGGAGCAATCAGCCCCAGCATTTT
TRBJ1-1 TRBD1 17 TRBV7-6 NA CASSLEDRGLLDTEAFF TGTGCCAGCAGCTTAGAGGACAGGGGGCTTTTGGACACTGAAGCTTTCTTT
TRBJ2-1 NA 15 TRBV28 NA CASSITGFSYNEQFF TGTGCCAGCAGCATAACAGGGTTCTCCTACAATGAGCAGTTCTTC
TRBJ1-2 NA 14 TRBV18 NA CASSPDRANYGYTF TGTGCCAGCTCACCAGATAGAGCTAACTATGGCTACACCTTC
TRBJ1-3 NA 15 TRBV4-1 NA CASSAPPGVGNTIYF TGCGCCAGCAGCGCCCCTCCAGGGGTCGGAAACACCATATATTTT
TRBJ2-2 NA 16 TRBV18 NA CASSPPPGGYTGELFF TGTGCCAGCTCACCACCGCCCGGCGGATACACCGGGGAGCTGTTTTTT
TRBJ1-6 NA 13 TRBV7-3 few CASSAAQNSPLHF TGTGCCAGCAGCGCAGCACAGAATTCACCCCTCCACTTT
TRBJ2-7 TRBD2 15 TRBV7-2 NA CASSFSGGAGYEQYF TGTGCCAGCAGCTTCAGCGGGGGGGCGGGTTACGAGCAGTACTTC
TRBJ1-1 TRBD1 17 TRBV4-3 NA CASSLNRGGGGNTEAFF TGCGCCAGCAGCCTCAACAGGGGTGGAGGGGGGAACACTGAAGCTTTCTTT
TRBJ2-3 NA 15 TRBV18 NA CASSLQPDITDTQYF TGTGCCAGCTCACTCCAACCGGATATCACAGATACGCAGTATTTT